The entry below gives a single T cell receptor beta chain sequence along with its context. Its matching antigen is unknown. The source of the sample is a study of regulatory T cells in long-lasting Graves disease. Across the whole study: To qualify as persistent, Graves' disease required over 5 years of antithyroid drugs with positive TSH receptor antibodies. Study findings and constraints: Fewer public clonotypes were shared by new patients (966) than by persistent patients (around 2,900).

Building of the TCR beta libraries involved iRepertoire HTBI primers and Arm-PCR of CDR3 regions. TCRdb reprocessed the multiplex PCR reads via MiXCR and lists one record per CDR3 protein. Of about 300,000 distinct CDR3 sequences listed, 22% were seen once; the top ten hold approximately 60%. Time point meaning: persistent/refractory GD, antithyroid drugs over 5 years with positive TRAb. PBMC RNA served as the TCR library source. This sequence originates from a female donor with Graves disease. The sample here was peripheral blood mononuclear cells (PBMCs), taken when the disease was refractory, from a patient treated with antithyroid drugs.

The CDR3 bases are TGTGCCAGCAGTTTATCGGGGGCTAGCGCTTCCCTGGGAGAGACCCAGTACTTC. Translated: CASSLSGASASLGETQYF. This chain links TRBV27 with TRBJ2-5; possibly TRBD1 or TRBD2 for D (6 bases each). The CDR3 length is 18 residues. Trimming cost V 0 bases and J 4 bases, with 21 bases left between them. Per the germline V gene, CDR1 is MNHEY and CDR2 is SMNVEV (reference sequence).